Following are 10 T cell receptor beta chains from one sample sequenced in a study of T cells in Graves' hyperthyroidism and ophthalmopathy. Researchers amplified the TCR beta CDR3 regions from RNA transcripts. The HTBI primer set was used in a first-round RT-PCR of the TCR CDR3. MiXCR, run by TCRdb on the multiplex PCR reads, gives a single entry per CDR3 protein. There are about 600,000 distinct CDR3 sequences in the sample; about 14% occur only once, and over 6% lies in the top ten. Sequenced input: blood. The receptors shown here come from a woman under 30 with Graves' ophthalmopathy.

At least ten counts were recorded for this clonotype. V usage is TRBV12-3 or TRBV12-4 and J usage is TRBJ2-5; a weak D match, TRBD2 (6 bases). This CDR3 spans 12 amino acids. Trimming shortened V by 6 bases and J by 7 bases, and 12 bases separated the two germline ends. The chain's CDR3 is CASRFGRGTQYF. As DNA, the CDR3 is TGTGCCAGCAGATTTGGGCGGGGGACCCAGTACTTC.

Comment on this clonotype: A much bigger clone sits one base away, suggesting this may be a read error. The chain employs TRBV24-1 and TRBJ2-2; D call uncertain. Germline CDR1 KGHDR, CDR2 SFDVKD. The CDR3 length is 14 residues. V was pared by 4 bases and J by 5 bases, with 10 bases between. For the CDR3, the DNA is TGTGCCACCAGTGACTCATCAGTAACCGGGGAGCTGTTTTTT. Protein sequence: CATSDSSVTGELFF.

This clonotype was observed at least ten times. This chain links TRBV28 with TRBJ2-1; D is perhaps TRBD1 or TRBD2 (7 bases each). V dropped 4 bases and J dropped 5 bases, with 15 bases sitting between them. Germline CDR1 and CDR2: MDHEN and SYDVKM. This CDR3 region has 15 residues. The chain's CDR3 is CASSSRGGVNNEQFF. The DNA for the CDR3 is TGTGCCAGCAGTTCCAGGGGGGGGGTAAACAATGAGCAGTTCTTC.

This clonotype came up a few times. The V gene is TRBV19, the J gene TRBJ2-2; D is unclear. The V gene lost 4 bases and the J gene lost 3 bases, with 12 bases spanning the gap. Germline V lookup: CDR1 LNHDA, CDR2 SQIVND (reference sequence). This CDR3 spans 15 amino acids. For the CDR3, the DNA is TGTGCCAGTAGTAGAGAGAAGTCTTACACCGGGGAGCTGTTTTTT. It is translated as CASSREKSYTGELFF.

This clonotype has just a few counts. The CDR3 region is CASRDRDYGYTF. DNA of the CDR3: TGTGCCAGCAGGGACAGGGACTATGGCTACACCTTC. The V and J genes are TRBV2 and TRBJ1-2, with 8 bases that match TRBD1. This CDR3 contains 12 residues. CDR1 SNHLY and CDR2 FYNNEI come from the germline V gene. V trimming: 6 bases; J trimming: 3 bases; junction bases outside the gene matches: 0. Together with reference TRBV2 and TRBJ1-2, the CDR3 gives the full variable domain: EPEVTQTPSHQVTQMGQEVILRCVPISNHLYFYWYRQILGQKVEFLVSFYNNEISEKSEIFDDQFSVERPDGSNFTLKIRSTKLEDSAMYFCASRDRDYGYTFGSGTRLTVV.

This clonotype was seen a handful of times. CDR3 coding DNA: TGTGCCAGCTCACCCCGGACAGTGGACATTCAGTACTTC. Residues: CASSPRTVDIQYF. J is TRBJ2-4 and V is TRBV18, with D perhaps matching TRBD1 (6 bases). The V and J ends lost 3 bases and 8 bases respectively, with 11 bases between them. The CDR3 has 13 amino acids. The V gene's germline CDR1 is KGHSH and CDR2 LQKENI. Using reference TRBV18 and TRBJ2-4 for the parts outside the CDR3, the full variable domain is NAGVMQNPRHLVRRRGQEARLRCSPMKGHSHVYWYRQLPEEGLKFMVYLQKENIIDESGMPKERFSAEFPKEGPSILRIQQVVRGDSAAYFCASSPRTVDIQYFGAGTRLSVL.

There are many counts of this clonotype. This chain uses TRBV24-1 with TRBJ2-7; 9 nucleotides align to TRBD1. The V and J ends lost 3 bases and 0 bases, in that order; junction bases with no gene match: 2. Germline CDR1 KGHDR, CDR2 SFDVKD. The CDR3 totals 15 residues. DNA of the CDR3: TGTGCCACCAGTGATGTGACAGGGGGCTCCTACGAGCAGTACTTC. Its protein product is CATSDVTGGSYEQYF.

This clonotype was found many times. V usage is TRBV6-1 and J usage is TRBJ2-1; 16 positions agree with TRBD2. This CDR3 is built from 17 residues. J lost 9 bases, V lost 6 bases, and 11 bases had no gene match. Germline lookup yields CDR1 MNHNS and CDR2 SASEGT. The CDR3 DNA reads as TGTGCCAGCAGCCCGGGACTAGCGGGAGGGCCTAGAGGTGAGCAGTTCTTC. It yields the protein CASSPGLAGGPRGEQFF.

This clonotype was observed at least ten times. The chain carries TRBV12-3 or TRBV12-4 and TRBJ2-2, with D unclear. V lost 5 bases, J lost 8 bases, and 6 bases lay in between. The CDR3 runs 11 residues. CDR3 coding DNA: TGTGCCAGCAGTATAACGGGGGAGCTGTTTTTT. Its translation is CASSITGELFF.

This clonotype has at least ten counts. The chain joins TRBV7-3 to TRBJ2-2; no clear D. V was trimmed by 5 bases and J by 2 bases, leaving 9 bases between them. Germline CDR1 reads SGHTA; CDR2 reads FQGTGA. The CDR3 runs to 14 residues. This CDR3 reads CASSLRTNTGELFF. In nucleotides, the CDR3 is TGTGCCAGCAGCCTCAGAACAAACACCGGGGAGCTGTTTTTT.